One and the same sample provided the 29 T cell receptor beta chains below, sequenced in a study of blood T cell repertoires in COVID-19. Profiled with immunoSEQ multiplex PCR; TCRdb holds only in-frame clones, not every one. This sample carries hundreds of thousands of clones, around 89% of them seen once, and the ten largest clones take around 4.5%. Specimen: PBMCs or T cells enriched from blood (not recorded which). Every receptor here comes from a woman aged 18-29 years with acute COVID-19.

The CDR3 nucleotides are TGTGCCAGCCGGGACAGGGCAAGTGGTTCACCCCTCCACTTT. It yields the protein CASRDRASGSPLHF. The rearrangement links TRBV19 to TRBJ1-6; 9 bases match TRBD1. V lost 9 bases, J lost 9 bases, and 9 bases stayed unmatched. Germline V lookup: CDR1 LNHDA, CDR2 SQIVND (reference sequence). This CDR3 is built from 14 residues.

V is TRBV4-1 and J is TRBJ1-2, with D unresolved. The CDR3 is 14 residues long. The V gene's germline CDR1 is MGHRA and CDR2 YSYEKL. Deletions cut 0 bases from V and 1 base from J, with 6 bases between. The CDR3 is CASSQEPGNYGYTF. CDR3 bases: TGCGCCAGCAGCCAAGAGCCGGGTAACTATGGCTACACCTTC.

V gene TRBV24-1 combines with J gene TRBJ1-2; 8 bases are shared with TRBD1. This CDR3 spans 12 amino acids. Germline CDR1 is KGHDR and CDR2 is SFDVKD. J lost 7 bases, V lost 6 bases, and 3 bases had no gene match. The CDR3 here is CATSPTGGGYTF. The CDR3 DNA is TGTGCCACCAGTCCTACAGGGGGTGGCTACACCTTC.

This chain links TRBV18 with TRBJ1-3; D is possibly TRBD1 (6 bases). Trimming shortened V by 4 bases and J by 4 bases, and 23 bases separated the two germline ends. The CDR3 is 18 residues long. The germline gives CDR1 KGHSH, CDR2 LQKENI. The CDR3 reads CASSLSSPTGSFGNTIYF. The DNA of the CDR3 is TGTGCCAGCTCACTGAGTTCCCCGACAGGTAGCTTCGGAAACACCATATATTTT.

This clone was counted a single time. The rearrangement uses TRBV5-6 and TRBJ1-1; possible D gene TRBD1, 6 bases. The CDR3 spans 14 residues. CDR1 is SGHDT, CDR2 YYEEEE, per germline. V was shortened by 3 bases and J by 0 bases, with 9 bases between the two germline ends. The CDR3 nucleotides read TGTGCCAGCAGCTCAAAGGGGGTGAACACTGAAGCTTTCTTT. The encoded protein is CASSSKGVNTEAFF.

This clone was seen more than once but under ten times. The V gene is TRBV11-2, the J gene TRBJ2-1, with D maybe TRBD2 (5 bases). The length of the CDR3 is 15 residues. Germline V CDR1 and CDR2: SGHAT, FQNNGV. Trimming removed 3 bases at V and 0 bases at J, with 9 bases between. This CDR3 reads CASSFERYSYNEQFF. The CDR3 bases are TGTGCCAGCAGCTTCGAGCGGTACTCCTACAATGAGCAGTTCTTC.

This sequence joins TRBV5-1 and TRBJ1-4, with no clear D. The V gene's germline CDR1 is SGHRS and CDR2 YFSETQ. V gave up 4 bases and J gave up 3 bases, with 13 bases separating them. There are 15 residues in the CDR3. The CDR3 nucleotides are TGCGCCAGCAGCCCCGCGGGCCCACCTAATGAAAAACTGTTTTTT. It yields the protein CASSPAGPPNEKLFF.

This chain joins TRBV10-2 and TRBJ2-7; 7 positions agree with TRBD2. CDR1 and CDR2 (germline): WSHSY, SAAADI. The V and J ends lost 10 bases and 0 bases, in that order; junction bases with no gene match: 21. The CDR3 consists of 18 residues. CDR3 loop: CATTGAREIALGSYEQYF. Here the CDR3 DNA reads TGCGCCACCACAGGTGCGCGGGAGATCGCCCTTGGCTCCTACGAGCAGTACTTC.

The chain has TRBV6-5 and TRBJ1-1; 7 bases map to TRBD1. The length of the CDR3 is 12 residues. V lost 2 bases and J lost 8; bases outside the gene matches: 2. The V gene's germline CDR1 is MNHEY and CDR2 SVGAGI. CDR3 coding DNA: TGTGCCAGCAGTTACAGGGGGCTGGAAGCTTTCTTT. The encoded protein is CASSYRGLEAFF.

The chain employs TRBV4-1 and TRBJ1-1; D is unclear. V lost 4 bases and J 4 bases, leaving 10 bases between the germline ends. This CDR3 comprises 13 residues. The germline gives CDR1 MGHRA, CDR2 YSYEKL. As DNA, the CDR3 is TGCGCCAGCAGCCTCGAGGGAATCACTGAAGCTTTCTTT. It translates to CASSLEGITEAFF.

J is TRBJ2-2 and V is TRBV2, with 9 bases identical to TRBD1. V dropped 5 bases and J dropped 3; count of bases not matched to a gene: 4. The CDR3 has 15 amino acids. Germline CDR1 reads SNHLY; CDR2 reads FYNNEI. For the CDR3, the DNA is TGTGCCAGCAGTTACAGGGGGCAGCACACCGGGGAGCTGTTTTTT. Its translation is CASSYRGQHTGELFF.

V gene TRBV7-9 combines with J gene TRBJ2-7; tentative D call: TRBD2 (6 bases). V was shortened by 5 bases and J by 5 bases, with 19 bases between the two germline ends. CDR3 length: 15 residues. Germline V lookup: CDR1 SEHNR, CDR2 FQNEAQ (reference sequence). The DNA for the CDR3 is TGTGCCAGCAGCCAAGGACTCACTAGCCGTCACGAGCAGTACTTC. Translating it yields CASSQGLTSRHEQYF.

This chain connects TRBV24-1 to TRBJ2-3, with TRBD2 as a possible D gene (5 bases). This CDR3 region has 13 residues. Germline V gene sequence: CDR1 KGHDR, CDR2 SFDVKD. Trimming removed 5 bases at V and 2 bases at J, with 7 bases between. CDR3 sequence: CATSGRYTDTQYF. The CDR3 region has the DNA TGTGCCACCAGTGGGAGGTACACAGATACGCAGTATTTT.

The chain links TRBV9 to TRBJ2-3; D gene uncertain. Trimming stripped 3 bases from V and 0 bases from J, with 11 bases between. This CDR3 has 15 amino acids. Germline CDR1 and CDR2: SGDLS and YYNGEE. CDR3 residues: CASSAGFLSTDTQYF. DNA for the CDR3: TGTGCCAGCAGCGCCGGGTTCCTTAGCACAGATACGCAGTATTTT.

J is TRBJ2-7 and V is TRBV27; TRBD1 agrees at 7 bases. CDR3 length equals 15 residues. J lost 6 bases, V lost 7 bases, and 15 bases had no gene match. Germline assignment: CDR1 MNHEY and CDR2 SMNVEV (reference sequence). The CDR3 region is CASKRQGPNRSEQYF. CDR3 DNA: TGTGCCAGCAAACGACAGGGCCCGAACCGGAGCGAGCAGTACTTC.

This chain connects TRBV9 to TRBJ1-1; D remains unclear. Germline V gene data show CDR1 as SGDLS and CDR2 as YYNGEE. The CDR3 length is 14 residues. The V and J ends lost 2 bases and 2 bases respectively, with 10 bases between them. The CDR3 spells CASSVKAGNTEAFF. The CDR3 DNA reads TGTGCCAGCAGCGTGAAGGCAGGTAACACTGAAGCTTTCTTT. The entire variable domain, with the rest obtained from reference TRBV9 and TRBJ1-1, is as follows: DSGVTQTPKHLITATGQRVTLRCSPRSGDLSVYWYQQSLDQGLQFLIQYYNGEERAKGNILERFSAQQFPDLHSELNLSSLELGDSALYFCASSVKAGNTEAFFGQGTRLTVV.

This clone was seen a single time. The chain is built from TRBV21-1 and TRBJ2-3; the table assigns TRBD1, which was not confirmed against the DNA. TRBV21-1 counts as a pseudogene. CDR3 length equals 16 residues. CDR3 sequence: CASSKTETGITDTQYF. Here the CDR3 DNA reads TGTGCCAGCAGCAAGACTGAGACAGGAATCACAGATACGCAGTATTTT.

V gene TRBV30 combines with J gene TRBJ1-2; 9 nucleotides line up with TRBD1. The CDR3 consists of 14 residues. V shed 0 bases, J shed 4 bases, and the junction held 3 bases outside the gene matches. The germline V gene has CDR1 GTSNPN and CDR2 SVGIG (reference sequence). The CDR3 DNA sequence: TGTGCCTGGAGTGTGGGGACAGGGAGCTATGGCTACACCTTC. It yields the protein CAWSVGTGSYGYTF.

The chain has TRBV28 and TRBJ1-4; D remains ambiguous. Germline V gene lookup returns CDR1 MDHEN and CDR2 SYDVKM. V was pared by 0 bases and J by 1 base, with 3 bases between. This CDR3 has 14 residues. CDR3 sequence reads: CASSLWRTNEKLFF. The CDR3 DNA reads TGTGCCAGCAGTTTATGGCGAACTAATGAAAAACTGTTTTTT.

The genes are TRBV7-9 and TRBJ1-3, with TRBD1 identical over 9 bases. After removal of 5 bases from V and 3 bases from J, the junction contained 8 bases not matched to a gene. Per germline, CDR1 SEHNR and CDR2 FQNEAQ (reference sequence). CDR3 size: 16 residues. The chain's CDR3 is CASSTRGQGFGNTIYF. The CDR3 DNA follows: TGTGCCAGCAGCACGCGGGGACAGGGCTTTGGAAACACCATATATTTT.

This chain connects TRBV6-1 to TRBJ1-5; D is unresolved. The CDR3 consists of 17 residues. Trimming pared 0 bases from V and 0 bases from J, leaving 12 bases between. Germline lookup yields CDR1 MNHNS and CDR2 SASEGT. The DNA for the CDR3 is TGTGCCAGCAGTGAAGCGCTTCGGGGTTATAGCAATCAGCCCCAGCATTTT. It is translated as CASSEALRGYSNQPQHF.

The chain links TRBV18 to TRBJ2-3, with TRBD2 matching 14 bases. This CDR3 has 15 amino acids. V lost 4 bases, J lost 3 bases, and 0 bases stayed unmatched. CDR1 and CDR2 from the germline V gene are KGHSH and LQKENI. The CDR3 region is CASSRTSGRTDTQYF. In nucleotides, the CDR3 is TGTGCCAGCTCACGGACTAGCGGGAGGACAGATACGCAGTATTTT.

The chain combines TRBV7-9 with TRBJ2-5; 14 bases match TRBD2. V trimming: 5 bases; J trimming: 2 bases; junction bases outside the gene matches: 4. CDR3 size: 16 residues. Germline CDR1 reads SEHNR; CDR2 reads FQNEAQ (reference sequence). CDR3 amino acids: CASSRGTSGRQETQYF. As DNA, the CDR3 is TGTGCCAGCAGCCGCGGGACTAGCGGGAGACAAGAGACCCAGTACTTC.

The CDR3 loop is CASSKAPGAGSSYEQYF. CDR3 nucleotide sequence: TGTGCCAGCAGCAAAGCCCCGGGAGCGGGAAGCTCCTACGAGCAGTACTTC. V usage is TRBV21-1 and J usage is TRBJ2-7; the table's TRBD2 call for D was not verified on the DNA. TRBV21-1 is designated a pseudogene. The CDR3 loop spans 17 amino acids.

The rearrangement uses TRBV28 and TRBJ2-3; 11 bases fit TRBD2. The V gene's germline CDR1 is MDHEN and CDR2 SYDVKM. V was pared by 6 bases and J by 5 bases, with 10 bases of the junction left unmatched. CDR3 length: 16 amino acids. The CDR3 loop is CASSRELAGGRDTQYF. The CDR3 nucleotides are TGTGCCAGCAGCCGCGAGTTAGCGGGAGGGAGAGATACGCAGTATTTT.

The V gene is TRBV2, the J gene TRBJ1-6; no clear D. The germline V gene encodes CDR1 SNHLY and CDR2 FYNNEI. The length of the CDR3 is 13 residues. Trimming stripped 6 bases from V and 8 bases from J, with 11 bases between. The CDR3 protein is CASRGIKDSPLHF. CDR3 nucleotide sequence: TGTGCCAGCAGGGGCATTAAGGATTCACCCCTCCACTTT.

The DNA for the CDR3 is TGTGCCAGCAGCCCGACAGGCTCCAGGTCACCCCTCCACTTT. Its translation: CASSPTGSRSPLHF. The V and J genes are TRBV6-5 and TRBJ1-6, with D possibly TRBD1 on 6 matching bases. Trimming removed 6 bases from V and 10 bases from J, with 16 bases in between. CDR3 length: 14 amino acids. In germline, CDR1 is MNHEY, CDR2 SVGAGI.

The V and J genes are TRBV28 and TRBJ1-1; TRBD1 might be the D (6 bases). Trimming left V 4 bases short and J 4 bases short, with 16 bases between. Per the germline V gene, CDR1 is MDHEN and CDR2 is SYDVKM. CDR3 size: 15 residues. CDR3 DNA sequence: TGTGCCAGCAGTTATTCTACAGGGTGGGGCACTGAAGCTTTCTTT. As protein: CASSYSTGWGTEAFF.

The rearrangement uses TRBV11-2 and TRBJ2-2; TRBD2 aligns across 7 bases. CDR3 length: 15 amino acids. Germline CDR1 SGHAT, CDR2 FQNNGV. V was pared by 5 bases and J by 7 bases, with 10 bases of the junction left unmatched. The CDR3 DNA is TGTGCCAGCAGCGCCGCGTCGGCTAGCGGCGGGGAGCTGTTTTTT. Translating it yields CASSAASASGGELFF.